What follows are 8 T cell receptor beta chains derived from one specimen sequenced in a study of T cells in Graves' hyperthyroidism and ophthalmopathy. TCR beta CDR3 regions were amplified from RNA transcripts. The TCR CDR3 first-round RT-PCR relied on the HTBI primer set. One entry per CDR3 protein results from TCRdb running MiXCR on the multiplex PCR reads. This sample yields about 460,000 distinct CDR3 sequences, of which 20% to 25% are seen a single time; 49% belongs to the top ten. Sequenced input: blood. The receptors derive from a woman in her 70s with Graves' ophthalmopathy.

The chain couples TRBV19 to TRBJ1-5, with a possible D match to TRBD1 (6 bases). Germline-derived CDR1 and CDR2 are LNHDA and SQIVND (reference sequence). This CDR3 region has 15 residues. V lost 7 bases to trimming and J lost 3 bases, with 16 bases between them. The CDR3 region is CASINGGPHNQPQHF. The DNA for the CDR3 is TGTGCCAGTATCAATGGGGGGCCACACAATCAGCCCCAGCATTTT.

The chain joins TRBV5-5 to TRBJ2-7; a possible D gene is TRBD1 (5 bases). This CDR3 region has 13 residues. Trimming cost V 2 bases and J 5 bases, with 11 bases left between them. Germline assignment: CDR1 SGHKS and CDR2 YYEKEE (reference sequence). The CDR3 bases are TGTGCCAGCAGCTTCCCAGGGTCGGACGAGCAGTACTTC. This translates into CASSFPGSDEQYF.

There are a few counts of this clonotype. The rearrangement uses TRBV3-1 and TRBJ2-7, with 10 bases matching TRBD2. Losses at the gene ends were 6 bases for V and 9 bases for J; bases not matched to a gene: 11. This CDR3 region has 14 residues. From germline, CDR1 is LGHDT and CDR2 YNNKEL (reference sequence). CDR3 sequence: CASSRRTSGLGQYF. The CDR3 nucleotides are TGTGCCAGCAGTCGGAGGACTAGCGGTCTTGGGCAGTACTTC.

The chain carries TRBV12-3 or TRBV12-4 and TRBJ1-1; no firm D call. Trimming removed 6 bases from V and 1 base from J, with 15 bases in between. The CDR3 has 15 amino acids. DNA for the CDR3: TGTGCCAGCAGATTTATACTCTCCGAGAACACTGAAGCTTTCTTT. Its protein product is CASRFILSENTEAFF.

This chain uses TRBV20-1 with TRBJ1-2; D may be TRBD1 (5 bases). Germline assignment: CDR1 DFQATT and CDR2 SNEGSKA (reference sequence). This CDR3 comprises 14 residues. V was trimmed by 5 bases and J by 8 bases, leaving 21 bases between them. As DNA, the CDR3 is TGCAGTGCTCCCCTCGGGGCGCAAATGGGGGGCTACACCTTC. This gives the protein CSAPLGAQMGGYTF.

In its sample, this clonotype was seen once. At one end the junction does not follow the germline gene, possibly because of a read error. The chain employs TRBV20-1 and TRBJ2-7; the D is unclear. The CDR3 consists of 12 residues. The germline V gene has CDR1 DFQATT and CDR2 SNEGSKA (reference sequence). CDR3 in amino acids: CSARLGNNEQCF. The CDR3 bases are TGCAGTGCTAGACTGGGAAACAACGAGCAGTGCTTC.

J is TRBJ1-2 and V is TRBV3-1, with D maybe TRBD1 (6 bases). Trimming removed 1 base at V and 6 bases at J, with 9 bases between. CDR1 and CDR2 (germline): LGHDT, YNNKEL (reference sequence). The CDR3 is 13 amino acids. The CDR3 nucleotides read TGTGCCAGCAGCCAAGCCCACAGGGATGGCTACACCTTC. Protein sequence: CASSQAHRDGYTF.

V usage is TRBV20-1 and J usage is TRBJ2-7; TRBD1 aligns across 9 bases. The CDR3 is 16 residues long. Germline CDR1 and CDR2: DFQATT and SNEGSKA (reference sequence). J was trimmed by 5 bases and V by 1 base; bases with no gene match: 12. The CDR3 loop is CSARVWGQGTTNEQYF. CDR3 DNA sequence: TGCAGTGCTAGAGTCTGGGGACAGGGAACTACGAACGAGCAGTACTTC.